These T cell receptor beta chains were read from a single sample in a study of cytomegalovirus exposure and HLA in healthy donors. Only in-frame clones appear in the TCRdb table, and some are missing; sequencing was by immunoSEQ multiplex PCR. This table has roughly 140,000 clones, about four fifths appearing once. The sequenced sample consisted of PBMCs. Receptors originate from a young man in good health and CMV-seronegative. CDR3s include the opening cysteine and the closing phenylalanine or tryptophan. Each record gives: J gene, V gene, D gene, CDR3 protein. The D gene is left open where the match is weak.

J gene: TRBJ1-1
V gene: TRBV5-4
D gene: -
CDR3 protein: CASSLDHTGRYEAFF

J gene: TRBJ2-5
V gene: TRBV10-1
D gene: TRBD1
CDR3 protein: CASSDQGVGETQYF

J gene: TRBJ2-3
V gene: TRBV10-3
D gene: TRBD2
CDR3 protein: CATLRASGRADTQYF

J gene: TRBJ1-5
V gene: TRBV27
D gene: TRBD1
CDR3 protein: CASSPSAGTGYNQPQHF

J gene: TRBJ2-7
V gene: TRBV4-1
D gene: -
CDR3 protein: CASSQAPSLPSYEQYF

J gene: TRBJ2-5
V gene: TRBV20-1
D gene: -
CDR3 protein: CSARDRETQYF

J gene: -
V gene: TRBV5-6
D gene: TRBD1
CDR3 protein: CASSLQGTYEQYF

J gene: TRBJ2-5
V gene: TRBV5-6
D gene: TRBD2
CDR3 protein: CASSLGLAGGETQYF

J gene: TRBJ2-5
V gene: TRBV25-1
D gene: -
CDR3 protein: CASSARTVQETQYF

J gene: TRBJ1-1
V gene: TRBV4-2
D gene: -
CDR3 protein: CASSQALQILNTEAFF

J gene: TRBJ1-2
V gene: TRBV5-6
D gene: -
CDR3 protein: CASSFMSNYGYTF